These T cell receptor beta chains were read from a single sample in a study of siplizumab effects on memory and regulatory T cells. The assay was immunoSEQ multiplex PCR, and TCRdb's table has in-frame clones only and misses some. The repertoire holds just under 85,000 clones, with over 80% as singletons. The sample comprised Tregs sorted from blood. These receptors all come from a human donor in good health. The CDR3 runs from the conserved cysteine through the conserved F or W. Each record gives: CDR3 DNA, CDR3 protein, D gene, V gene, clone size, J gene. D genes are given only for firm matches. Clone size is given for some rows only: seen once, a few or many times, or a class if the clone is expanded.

CDR3nt: TGCGCCAGCAGCTTGACGCCAGGGGGGGAGCAGTACTTC
CDR3aa: CASSLTPGGEQYF
d_gene: NA
v_gene: TRBV5-1
abundance: once
j_gene: TRBJ2-7

CDR3nt: TGCGCCAGCAGCCGCCCCGGGGTATCAAATCAGCCCCAGCATTTT
CDR3aa: CASSRPGVSNQPQHF
d_gene: NA
v_gene: TRBV4-1
abundance: NA
j_gene: TRBJ1-5

CDR3nt: TGTGCCACTCTTAGGACAGGCCAGCATTTT
CDR3aa: CATLRTGQHF
d_gene: TRBD1
v_gene: TRBV15
abundance: few
j_gene: TRBJ1-5

CDR3nt: TGTGCCAGCTCACCACTGAACACCTACGAGCAGTACTTC
CDR3aa: CASSPLNTYEQYF
d_gene: NA
v_gene: TRBV18
abundance: NA
j_gene: TRBJ2-7

CDR3nt: TGTGCCAGCAGCTCGACCTACTCTGGAAACACCATATATTTT
CDR3aa: CASSSTYSGNTIYF
d_gene: NA
v_gene: TRBV7-6
abundance: NA
j_gene: TRBJ1-3

CDR3nt: TGTGCCAGCAGTTTCACCGGACAGATTGAAAAACTGTTTTTT
CDR3aa: CASSFTGQIEKLFF
d_gene: NA
v_gene: TRBV6-1
abundance: few
j_gene: TRBJ1-4

CDR3nt: TGTGCCAGCATGCGAGGGGACACCGGGGAGCTGTTTTTT
CDR3aa: CASMRGDTGELFF
d_gene: NA
v_gene: TRBV28
abundance: NA
j_gene: TRBJ2-2

CDR3nt: TGTGCCAGCAGGGGTTCAGGAAACACCATATATTTT
CDR3aa: CASRGSGNTIYF
d_gene: NA
v_gene: TRBV9
abundance: NA
j_gene: TRBJ1-3

CDR3nt: TGTGCCTGGAGTGTTTCAACAGGGCTCTATCAGCCCCAGCATTTT
CDR3aa: CAWSVSTGLYQPQHF
d_gene: NA
v_gene: TRBV30
abundance: once
j_gene: TRBJ1-5

CDR3nt: TGCGCCAGCAGCCGAGACAGAACCTACGAGCAGTACTTC
CDR3aa: CASSRDRTYEQYF
d_gene: NA
v_gene: TRBV4-3
abundance: NA
j_gene: TRBJ2-7

CDR3nt: TGTGCCAGCTCACCACTATCCGGGACGCCCTCTGGAAACACCATATATTTT
CDR3aa: CASSPLSGTPSGNTIYF
d_gene: NA
v_gene: TRBV18
abundance: NA
j_gene: TRBJ1-3

CDR3nt: TGTGCCAGCAGCTTGACACCCTATTCACCCCTCCACTTT
CDR3aa: CASSLTPYSPLHF
d_gene: NA
v_gene: TRBV7-9
abundance: NA
j_gene: TRBJ1-6

CDR3nt: TGTGCCAGCAGCCAAAACTTGGGGGTCACCTCTGGAAACACCATATATTTT
CDR3aa: CASSQNLGVTSGNTIYF
d_gene: NA
v_gene: TRBV5-4
abundance: NA
j_gene: TRBJ1-3

CDR3nt: TGTGCCAGCAGCTCACTCACAGGGGTGAATGAGCAGTTCTTC
CDR3aa: CASSSLTGVNEQFF
d_gene: TRBD1
v_gene: TRBV11-2
abundance: NA
j_gene: TRBJ2-1

CDR3nt: TGTGCCAGCTCACCCAACAGGGCGGGGGCCACAGATACGCAGTATTTT
CDR3aa: CASSPNRAGATDTQYF
d_gene: NA
v_gene: TRBV18
abundance: NA
j_gene: TRBJ2-3

CDR3nt: TGCGCCAGCAGCGCCCCTAGCGGGGGAAAAAATGAGCAGTTCTTC
CDR3aa: CASSAPSGGKNEQFF
d_gene: TRBD2
v_gene: TRBV5-1
abundance: NA
j_gene: TRBJ2-1